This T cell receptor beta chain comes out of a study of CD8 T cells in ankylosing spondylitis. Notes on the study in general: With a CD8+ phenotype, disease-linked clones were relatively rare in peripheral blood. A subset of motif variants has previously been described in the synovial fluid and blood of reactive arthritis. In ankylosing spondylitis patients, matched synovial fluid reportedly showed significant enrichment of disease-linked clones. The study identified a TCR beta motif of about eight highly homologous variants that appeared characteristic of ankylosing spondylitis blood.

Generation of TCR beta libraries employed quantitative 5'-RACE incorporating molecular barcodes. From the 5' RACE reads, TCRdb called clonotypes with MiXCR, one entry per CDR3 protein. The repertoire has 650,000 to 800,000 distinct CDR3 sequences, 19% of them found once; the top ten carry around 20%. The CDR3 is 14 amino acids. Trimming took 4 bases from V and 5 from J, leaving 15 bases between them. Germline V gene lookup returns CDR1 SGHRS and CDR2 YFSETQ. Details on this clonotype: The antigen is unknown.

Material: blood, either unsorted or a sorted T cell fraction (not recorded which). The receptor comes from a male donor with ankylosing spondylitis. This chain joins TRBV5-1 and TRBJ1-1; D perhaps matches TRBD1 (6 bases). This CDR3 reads CASSMEGGVTEAFF. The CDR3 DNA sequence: TGCGCCAGCAGCATGGAAGGGGGAGTGACTGAAGCTTTCTTT.